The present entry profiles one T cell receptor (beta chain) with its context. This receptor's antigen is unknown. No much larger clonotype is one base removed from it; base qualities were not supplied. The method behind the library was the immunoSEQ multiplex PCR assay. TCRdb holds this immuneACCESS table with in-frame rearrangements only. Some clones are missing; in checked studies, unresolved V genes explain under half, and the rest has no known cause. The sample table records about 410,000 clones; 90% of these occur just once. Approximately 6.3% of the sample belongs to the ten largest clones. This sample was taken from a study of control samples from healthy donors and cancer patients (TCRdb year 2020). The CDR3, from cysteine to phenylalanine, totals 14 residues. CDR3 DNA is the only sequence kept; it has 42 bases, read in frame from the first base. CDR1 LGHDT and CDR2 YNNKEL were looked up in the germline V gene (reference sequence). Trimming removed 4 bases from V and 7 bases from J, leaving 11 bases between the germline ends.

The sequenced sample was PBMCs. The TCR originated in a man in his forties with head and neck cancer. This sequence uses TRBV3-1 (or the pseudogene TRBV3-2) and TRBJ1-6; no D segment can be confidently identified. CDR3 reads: CASSPRAGNSPLHF. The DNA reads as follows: TGTGCCAGCAGCCCGCGGGCGGGGAATTCACCCCTCCACTTT.